The present TCR beta chain was sequenced within a study of cytomegalovirus exposure and HLA in healthy donors. Background on the study: Early on, a data release was issued that held about 85 million unique TCRs from HLA-typed donors.

The PCR made use of 60 Vbeta and 13 Jbeta primers. Data came from immunoSEQ multiplex PCR; TCRdb stores just in-frame clones and leaves some out. This table has approximately 91,000 clones, around 68% appearing once. This CDR3 spans 15 amino acids. CDR1 and CDR2 (germline): PRHDT, FYEKMQ (reference sequence). Trimming shortened V by 5 bases and J by 5 bases, and 18 bases separated the two germline ends. The sequencing input was PBMCs. This chain uses TRBV13 with TRBJ1-1; weak D call: TRBD1 (6 bases). This receptor was taken from a female donor in good health and CMV-seronegative. This CDR3 reads CASSASQGRRTEAFF. Here the CDR3 DNA reads TGTGCCAGCAGCGCATCACAGGGCAGAAGGACTGAAGCTTTCTTT.